This note documents a single T cell receptor beta chain sequence. Which antigen it targets is not known. No much larger clone exists at a distance of one base, and base qualities are not known. The data were taken from a study of Ad26.COV2.S vaccination and SARS-CoV-2 variants (dated by TCRdb to about 2021). With regard to the full study: Vaccine-arm donors were drawn from COV1001, a multicentre, randomized, double-blind, placebo-controlled phase I-IIa trial of Ad26.COV2.S in healthy adults. Ad26.COV2.S was administered intramuscularly at a dose of 5x10^10 or 1x10^11 viral particles, either as one shot or as two shots given 56 days apart. The specificity and breadth of SARS-CoV-2-reactive T cell receptors after Ad26.COV2.S vaccination were assessed by TCRbeta repertoire sequencing. A total of about 30 samples were included in the TCR-sequenced set, comprising around 19 Ad26.COV2.S vaccine recipients, 5 placebo recipients and 8 SARS-CoV-2 convalescent individuals. Trial participants were randomized into five groups of five, in which low-dose or high-dose Ad26.COV2.S was given once or twice, or placebo was given on both occasions. Throughout the experiments and outcome assessment, investigators stayed blinded to trial group allocation.

The treatment or condition label of this sample denotes: around 19 received Ad26.COV2.S at low or high dose, single or two shots; 5 received placebo; per-sample allocation not given. Repertoires of vaccine and placebo recipients were sequenced from samples taken on day 63 after the first injection. In Cohort 1b, more than 20 adults aged 18-55 years were enrolled at a single site in Boston, USA, between 29 July and 7 August 2020. Ad26.COV2.S was a replication-incompetent adenovirus type 26 vector that expressed a prefusion-stabilized SARS-CoV-2 spike protein derived from the original Wuhan strain. TCRbeta CDR3 regions were sequenced with the immunoSEQ Assay. After extraction, genomic DNA underwent amplification by bias-controlled multiplex PCR, followed by high-throughput sequencing. The paper's processing steps were these. To quantify the absolute abundance of each unique TCRbeta CDR3 region, sequences were collapsed and filtered. T cell fraction was estimated by normalizing TCRbeta template counts to usable DNA, which was measured by amplifying reference genes present in all nucleated cells. Repertoire TCRs were annotated as SARS-CoV-2-specific when V gene, CDR3 amino acid sequence and J gene were exactly matched to a known reactive TCR set. The reference SARS-CoV-2 TCR set was derived from MIRA and filtered for enrichment in COVID-19-positive ImmuneCODE repertoires, a step that removed public or cross-reactive TCRs. Drawing on the MIRA antigens, annotated TCRs were analysed further at the level of specific ORF or position within ORF. Depth was the summed frequency of annotated unique rearrangements, while breadth was defined as annotated unique rearrangements over total unique productive rearrangements. Group comparisons of TCR breadth used two-sided Wilcoxon rank-sum tests. Entries here come from immuneACCESS through TCRdb and include only in-frame sequences with V and J called. Some clones fail to appear in such tables; in the studies checked, an unresolved V gene covers under half of the shortfall, and the cause of the remainder is unknown. The V and J calls and clone size come from that table; D and trimming were worked out from the DNA. The sample contains 350,000 to 550,000 clones, roughly 89% of them found a single time. The top ten clones comprise over 2.5% of the sample.

Here is what the overall study found, with its caveats: Ad26.COV2.S recipients had higher spike-specific TCR breadth than placebo recipients (P = 0.0014). According to the authors, total T cell responses may have been underestimated by the TCR breadth and depth analyses. Comparing responses between vaccine doses or regimens was not something the study was powered to do. Substantial breadth of spike-specific CD8+ and CD4+ T cell responses was reported after vaccination. Non-spike TCR breadth was comparable between vaccine and placebo recipients, consistent with the vaccine containing only spike.

Inclusive of the bounding cysteine and phenylalanine, the CDR3 is 15 residues long. The DNA shown is the 45-base CDR3, in frame from base 1. CDR1 and CDR2, per the germline V gene, are SGHAT and FQNNGV. At the junction V is shortened by 2 bases and J by 6 bases, with 16 bases in between. The clonotype originates from a person between 18 and 59 years old who received the Ad26.COV2.S COVID-19 vaccine or a placebo. Sample: peripheral blood, taken in a trial of Ad26.COV2.S vaccine versus placebo. This chain is built from TRBV11-2 and TRBJ1-2; the best D guess is TRBD1, with 5 bases matching. The sequenced DNA: TGTGCCAGCAGCTTACTGGGACGGGGAGGCCATGGCTACACCTTC. This sequence encodes CASSLLGRGGHGYTF.